This T cell receptor (beta chain) was obtained from a study of tumor-infiltrating lymphocytes in localized non-small cell lung cancer. Some clones are missing from TCRdb's copy, which holds only in-frame ones; the method was immunoSEQ multiplex PCR. The sample lists roughly 2,000 clones; 40% to 60% were seen once. This clone is labeled as large. Specimen: uninvolved lung tissue not adjacent to the tumor. The sequence was collected from a human donor with non-small cell lung cancer. Some clones in this sample may be carry-over from other donors' samples.

CDR3 residues: CASSPRQGGSTDTQYF. CDR3 nucleotide sequence: TGTGCCAGCAGCCCGCGACAGGGTGGAAGCACAGATACGCAGTATTTT. The gene calls are TRBV7-2 and TRBJ2-3; 7 bases are shared with TRBD1. Germline loops: CDR1 SGHTA, CDR2 FQGNSA. This CDR3 comprises 16 residues. V lost 5 bases to trimming and J lost 0 bases; unmatched junction nucleotides: 8.